This T cell receptor beta chain was sequenced for a study of control samples from healthy donors and cancer patients. V was pared by 5 bases and J by 0 bases, with 10 bases between. Per germline, CDR1 MNHEY and CDR2 SVGAGI. The CDR3 loop spans 15 amino acids. TCRdb's copy holds only in-frame clones and misses some; the assay was immunoSEQ multiplex PCR. The table has 100,000 to 150,000 clones, 80% to 95% seen once. This receptor was obtained from an elderly man with head and neck cancer. The chain recombines TRBV6-5 with TRBJ2-2; no clear D. The sequenced sample was PBMCs. In DNA, the CDR3 is TGTGCCAGCAGTAAAACCGTCCCGAACACCGGGGAGCTGTTTTTT. Protein sequence: CASSKTVPNTGELFF.